The 22 T cell receptor beta chains below come from one sample, sequenced in a study of blood T cell repertoires in COVID-19 (dated by TCRdb to 2019 to 2021). Library construction relied on the immunoSEQ multiplex PCR assay. TCRdb retrieved this table from immuneACCESS and kept in-frame rearrangements only. Not all clones are present; in checked studies, unresolved V genes account for under half, and no reason is known for the remainder. The sample includes about 250,000 clones, with 70% to 90% observed a single time. Around 1.8% of the sample comes from the top ten. The sample was PBMCs or T cells enriched from blood (not recorded which). The source is a middle-aged man who had recovered from COVID-19.

The genes are TRBV7-2 and TRBJ1-1; D not certain. The CDR3 spans 13 residues. Germline CDR1 reads SGHTA; CDR2 reads FQGNSA. V was pared by 2 bases and J by 6 bases, with 10 bases between. The CDR3 loop is CASSLSVGAEAFF. In DNA, the CDR3 is TGTGCCAGCAGCTTATCGGTCGGTGCTGAAGCTTTCTTT.

CDR3 coding DNA: TGCAGCGTATTCAGCGGGAGGGCAGATACGCAGTATTTT. Translated, it gives CSVFSGRADTQYF. This chain joins TRBV29-1 and TRBJ2-3, with 10 bases matching TRBD2. The CDR3 loop spans 13 amino acids. Trimming removed 6 bases from V and 4 bases from J; junction bases left unmatched: 4. Per the germline V gene, CDR1 is SQVTM and CDR2 is ANQGSEA.

This rearrangement joins TRBV4-1 to TRBJ1-2; the D is unclear. The V and J ends lost 3 bases and 4 bases respectively, with 15 bases between them. This CDR3 has 15 amino acids. Germline V gives CDR1 MGHRA, CDR2 YSYEKL. The CDR3 DNA reads TGCGCCAGCAGCCAGGGCCCCAGTCCCATCTATGGCTACACCTTC. Translating gives CASSQGPSPIYGYTF.

J is TRBJ2-2 and V is TRBV10-1; D is perhaps TRBD1 (7 bases). The CDR3 is 18 residues long. V gave up 6 bases and J gave up 1 base, with 21 bases separating them. Germline V gene sequence: CDR1 WNHNN, CDR2 SYGVQD (reference sequence). This CDR3 is CASSELYRGGENTGELFF. The CDR3 DNA reads as TGCGCCAGCAGCGAGCTTTACAGGGGCGGGGAGAACACCGGGGAGCTGTTTTTT.

On this clone: Additional DNA sequences in this sample encode the identical CDR3. The chain has TRBV6-5 and TRBJ1-1; a possible D gene is TRBD1 (6 bases). There are 13 residues in the CDR3. Germline CDR1 and CDR2: MNHEY and SVGAGI. V was pared by 6 bases and J by 3 bases, with 11 bases between. CDR3 residues: CASSFNRDTEAFF. CDR3 nucleotide sequence: TGTGCCAGCAGCTTCAACAGGGACACTGAAGCTTTCTTT.

DNA of the CDR3: TGTGCCAGCAGCTTAGGCGGGGTAAATTTCAATCAGCCCCAGCATTTT. This encodes CASSLGGVNFNQPQHF. The chain couples TRBV7-2 to TRBJ1-5; the D is unclear. The germline V gene encodes CDR1 SGHTA and CDR2 FQGNSA. The CDR3 runs 16 residues. V lost 1 base and J 3 bases, leaving 13 bases between the germline ends.

The chain recombines TRBV28 with TRBJ1-6; 7 bases are shared with TRBD1. The length of the CDR3 is 15 residues. The germline V gene has CDR1 MDHEN and CDR2 SYDVKM. The V and J ends lost 3 bases and 6 bases, in that order; junction bases with no gene match: 5. The CDR3 DNA follows: TGTGCCAGCAGTTTCCCCGGGACAGCTAATTCACCCCTCCACTTT. It encodes CASSFPGTANSPLHF.

The chain combines TRBV5-8 with TRBJ2-3; 7 bases are a match to TRBD1. The V and J ends lost 3 bases and 3 bases, in that order; junction bases with no gene match: 4. The CDR3 loop spans 14 amino acids. Germline V lookup: CDR1 SGHTS, CDR2 YDEGEE. The chain's CDR3 is CASSSGQETDTQYF. CDR3 DNA sequence: TGTGCCAGCAGCTCCGGACAGGAGACAGATACGCAGTATTTT.

CDR3 bases: TGCGCCAGCAGCTTCACAGGGTTGGGGGATACGCAGTATTTT. It encodes CASSFTGLGDTQYF. The V gene is TRBV5-1, the J gene TRBJ2-3, with TRBD1 as a possible D gene (6 bases). Between the trimmed V and J ends, which lost 2 bases and 6 bases, there was a span of 13 bases. CDR3 length equals 14 residues. Germline V CDR1 and CDR2: SGHRS, YFSETQ. The variable domain in full, completed from reference TRBV5-1 and TRBJ2-3, reads KAGVTQTPRYLIKTRGQQVTLSCSPISGHRSVSWYQQTPGQGLQFLFEYFSETQRNKGNFPGRFSGRQFSNSRSEMNVSTLELGDSALYLCASSFTGLGDTQYFGPGTRLTVL.

This chain uses TRBV11-2 with TRBJ2-1; 10 nucleotides align to TRBD2. The CDR3 sequence is 14 residues long. V was clipped by 5 bases and J by 8 bases; unmatched bases: 6. CDR1 is SGHAT, CDR2 FQNNGV, per germline. As DNA, the CDR3 is TGTGCCAGCAGCCCCGGGACTAGCGTTGATGAGCAGTTCTTC. It specifies CASSPGTSVDEQFF.

This chain links TRBV4-2 with TRBJ1-1, with 7 bases identical to TRBD1. Trimming took 3 bases from V and 0 from J; bases not matched to a gene: 4. The germline CDR1 and CDR2 sequences are LGHNA and YNFKEQ. The CDR3 loop spans 15 amino acids. In DNA, the CDR3 is TGTGCCAGCAGCCAGGAGGACAGGATGAACACTGAAGCTTTCTTT. It specifies CASSQEDRMNTEAFF.

The genes are TRBV5-4 and TRBJ2-1, with 9 nucleotides matching TRBD1. V lost 1 base to trimming and J lost 7 bases; unmatched junction nucleotides: 3. The CDR3 runs 14 residues. From germline, CDR1 is SGHNT and CDR2 YYREEE (reference sequence). CDR3 coding DNA: TGTGCCAGCAGCTTGCCCGGGACAGGGAATGAGCAGTTCTTC. Its translation is CASSLPGTGNEQFF.

This clone appeared a single time. The chain uses TRBV18 and TRBJ1-4; 7 bases are shared with TRBD1. The CDR3 consists of 14 residues. Germline values: CDR1 KGHSH, CDR2 LQKENI. Trimming at V came to 5 bases and at J to 8 bases, leaving 8 bases not matched to a gene. In DNA form, the CDR3 reads TGTGCCAGCTCATTACAGGGGCGAGACGAAAAACTGTTTTTT. The encoded protein is CASSLQGRDEKLFF.

The chain carries TRBV6-1 and TRBJ2-7, with 11 bases aligning to TRBD1. The trim removed 2 bases at V and 2 bases at J, leaving 2 bases unmatched. The CDR3 length is 15 residues. The germline V gene has CDR1 MNHNS and CDR2 SASEGT. The CDR3 loop is CASSEPGQGAYEQYF. The CDR3 nucleotides are TGTGCCAGCAGTGAACCGGGACAGGGGGCCTACGAGCAGTACTTC.

The table lists this clone with a few counts. The V gene is TRBV7-2, the J gene TRBJ2-3; 8 bases are shared with TRBD2. This CDR3 spans 14 amino acids. V dropped 5 bases and J dropped 4; count of bases not matched to a gene: 5. Germline assignment: CDR1 SGHTA and CDR2 FQGNSA. The CDR3 sequence: CASSPRAGADTQYF. In DNA form, the CDR3 reads TGTGCCAGCAGCCCCAGAGCGGGGGCAGATACGCAGTATTTT.

This chain uses TRBV18 with TRBJ2-1; 9 bases match TRBD2. The CDR3 spans 15 residues. The J segment lost 5 bases and the V segment lost 3 bases, leaving 5 bases of the junction unmatched. From germline, CDR1 is KGHSH and CDR2 LQKENI. The CDR3 protein is CASSPRTSVNNEQFF. The CDR3 region has the DNA TGTGCCAGCTCACCGAGGACTAGCGTTAACAATGAGCAGTTCTTC.

In regard to this clone: An end of the junction does not agree with germline; a read error may underlie this. The gene calls are TRBV7-9 and TRBJ2-4, with D maybe TRBD1 (6 bases). The CDR3 has 14 amino acids. Germline V CDR1 and CDR2: SEHNR, FQNEAQ (reference sequence). CDR3 amino acids: CASTLAGVGNIQYF. The DNA of the CDR3 is TGTGCCAGCACCTTAGCAGGGGTAGGAAACATTCAGTACTTC.

This sequence joins TRBV2 and TRBJ1-3; 10 bases fit TRBD1. Per germline, CDR1 SNHLY and CDR2 FYNNEI. The CDR3 totals 17 residues. V lost 6 bases to trimming and J lost 4 bases; unmatched junction nucleotides: 12. Here the CDR3 reads CASSAPGTGETGNTIYF. In DNA, the CDR3 is TGTGCCAGCAGCGCCCCCGGGACAGGGGAGACAGGAAACACCATATATTTT.

V usage is TRBV18 and J usage is TRBJ1-1; TRBD1 matches at 9 bases. The CDR3 covers 16 residues. Per the germline V gene, CDR1 is KGHSH and CDR2 is LQKENI. The junction had 12 bases not matched to a gene; V was cut back by 6 bases and J by 4 bases. The CDR3 region has the DNA TGTGCCAGCTCGGCACCCGGGACAGGGTTGGGCACTGAAGCTTTCTTT. Its translation is CASSAPGTGLGTEAFF.

The CDR3 DNA follows: TGTGCCAGCAGCCAAGCCCAGGGGCGACAAGAGACCCAGTACTTC. Its translation is CASSQAQGRQETQYF. The genes are TRBV4-2 and TRBJ2-5; D might be TRBD1 (6 bases). Germline V CDR1 and CDR2: LGHNA, YNFKEQ. The CDR3 runs 15 residues. V was cut by 1 base and J by 2 bases, with 11 bases left in between.

The J gene is TRBJ2-7, the V gene TRBV18, with 9 bases fitting TRBD1. This CDR3 contains 15 residues. V lost 0 bases, J lost 5 bases, and 5 bases stayed unmatched. Germline V CDR1 and CDR2: KGHSH, LQKENI. Here the CDR3 reads CASSPPTQGAHEQYF. The CDR3 bases are TGTGCCAGCTCACCACCGACACAGGGGGCTCACGAGCAGTACTTC.

This sequence joins TRBV14 and TRBJ2-1; 7 positions agree with TRBD1. J gave up 5 bases and V 3 bases, and 7 bases lay outside the gene matches. Germline CDR1 and CDR2: SGHDN and FVKESK. The CDR3 is 15 residues long. Here the CDR3 DNA reads TGTGCCAGCAGCCAGAACAGGGGCCTCAACAATGAGCAGTTCTTC. Translated: CASSQNRGLNNEQFF.